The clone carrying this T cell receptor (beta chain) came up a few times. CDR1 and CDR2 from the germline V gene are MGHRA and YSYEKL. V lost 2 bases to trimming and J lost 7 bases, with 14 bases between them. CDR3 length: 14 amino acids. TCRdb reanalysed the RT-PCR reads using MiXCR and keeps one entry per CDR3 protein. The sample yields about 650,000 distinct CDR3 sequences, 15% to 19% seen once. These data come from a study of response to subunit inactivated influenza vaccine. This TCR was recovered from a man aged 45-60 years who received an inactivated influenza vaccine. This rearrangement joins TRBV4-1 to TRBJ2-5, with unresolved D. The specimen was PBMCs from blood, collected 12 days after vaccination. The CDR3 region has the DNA TGCGCCAGCAGCCAAATAACGGGCCTCGCGACCCAGTACTTC. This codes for CASSQITGLATQYF.